Listed below are T cell receptor beta chains from one sample, sequenced in a study of Graves' ophthalmopathy and Graves' hyperthyroidism. TCRdb reprocessed the multiplex PCR reads via MiXCR and lists one record per CDR3 protein. The table lists 580,000 or so distinct CDR3 sequences, less than 40% of them singletons, with around 4.6% in the top ten. The specimen was peripheral blood or thyroid tissue (not recorded which). The receptors were gathered from an adult man with Graves' hyperthyroidism. Both conserved end residues are part of each CDR3. The order of the fields is clone size, D gene, V gene, J gene, CDR3 protein, CDR3 DNA. The D gene is left open where the match is weak. Expanded clones are given a class, and other clones once, few, many or no size at all.

>-|-|TRBV7-9|TRBJ2-3
CASSPRLGYTDTQYF
TGTGCCAGCAGCCCTCGGCTGGGCTACACAGATACGCAGTATTTT
>few|TRBD1|TRBV5-1|TRBJ2-3
CASSLEDRGSDTQYF
TGCGCCAGCAGCTTGGAGGACAGGGGGTCAGATACGCAGTATTTT
>many|TRBD1|TRBV7-9|TRBJ1-3
CASSSYRGRGTIYF
TGTGCCAGCAGCTCCTACAGGGGGCGGGGCACCATATATTTT
>-|TRBD2|TRBV9|TRBJ2-2
CASSVEGLVNTGELFF
TGTGCCAGCAGCGTAGAGGGACTAGTTAACACCGGGGAGCTGTTTTTT
>-|-|TRBV2|TRBJ2-7
CANKDRPSSYEQYF
TGTGCCAACAAAGACAGGCCCAGCTCCTACGAGCAGTACTTC
>many|TRBD1|TRBV7-9|TRBJ1-1
CASSGTGPTEAFF
TGTGCCAGCAGCGGGACAGGGCCCACTGAAGCTTTCTTT
>many|-|TRBV4-1|TRBJ2-5
CASSQEISGQTIF
TGCGCCAGCAGCCAAGAAATTTCAGGACAGACCATCTTC
>-|-|TRBV4-1|TRBJ1-1
CASSQGRGGLNTEAFF
TGCGCCAGCAGCCAAGGCCGGGGGGGGTTGAACACTGAAGCTTTCTTT
>-|-|TRBV5-6|TRBJ1-1
CASRLEDMNTEAFF
TGTGCCAGCAGGCTTGAGGATATGAACACTGAAGCTTTCTTT
>many|-|TRBV12-3/TRBV12-4|TRBJ2-2
CASSLRGWDTGELFF
TGTGCCAGCAGTTTAAGGGGGTGGGACACCGGGGAGCTGTTTTTT
>-|-|TRBV7-9|TRBJ2-6
CASSLADVLTF
TGTGCCAGCAGCTTAGCCGACGTCCTGACTTTC
>few|TRBD2|TRBV5-5|TRBJ2-7
CASNPIGTSLDEQYF
TGTGCCAGCAACCCAATCGGGACTAGCTTAGACGAGCAGTACTTC
>few|-|TRBV12-3/TRBV12-4|TRBJ2-5
CASSLYIRGDPRETQYF
TGTGCCAGCAGTTTATACATCAGGGGCGATCCTCGAGAGACCCAGTACTTC
>-|-|TRBV20-1|TRBJ2-7
CSARVTGF
TGCAGTGCTAGAGTAACGGGGTTC
>-|TRBD2|TRBV20-1|TRBJ2-1
CSARDLWGRAVYNEQFF
TGCAGTGCTAGAGATCTGTGGGGGAGGGCCGTTTACAATGAGCAGTTCTTC
>few|TRBD1|TRBV29-1|TRBJ1-5
CSVGTGGDQPQHF
TGCAGCGTTGGAACAGGGGGCGATCAGCCCCAGCATTTT
>-|-|TRBV12-3/TRBV12-4|TRBJ1-1
CASSSQITDRWNTEAFF
TGTGCCAGCAGTTCGCAAATAACCGACAGGTGGAACACTGAAGCTTTCTTT
>few|-|TRBV29-1|TRBJ1-2
CSVGGAGGYTF
TGCAGCGTTGGGGGGGCTGGTGGCTACACCTTC
>few|TRBD1|TRBV7-9|TRBJ1-5
CASSYRQGYSNQPQHF
TGTGCCAGCAGCTATCGACAGGGCTATAGCAATCAGCCCCAGCATTTT
>-|-|TRBV7-6|TRBJ2-7
CASTNDGVYEQYF
TGTGCCAGCACCAACGACGGAGTTTACGAGCAGTACTTC
>many|TRBD2|TRBV19|TRBJ2-3
CASGREAGRLAQYF
TGTGCCAGTGGGCGGGAGGCAGGTCGATTAGCGCAGTATTTT
>many|-|TRBV12-3/TRBV12-4|TRBJ2-7
CASSLDAGLGMYF
TGTGCCAGCAGTTTAGATGCTGGCCTCGGTATGTACTTC
>many|-|TRBV2|TRBJ2-7
CASGGTSSYEQYF
TGTGCCAGCGGAGGGACTTCGAGCTACGAGCAGTACTTC
>few|-|TRBV27|TRBJ1-1
CASTEIGGRTEAFF
TGTGCCAGCACCGAAATAGGGGGGCGGACTGAAGCTTTCTTT
>-|-|TRBV29-1|TRBJ1-1
CSVQAPPATEAFF
TGCAGCGTCCAGGCGCCCCCGGCCACTGAAGCTTTCTTC
>-|TRBD2|TRBV10-1|TRBJ2-1
CASSESGGNEQFF
TGCGCCAGCAGTGAGTCGGGGGGGAATGAGCAGTTCTTC
>-|TRBD2|TRBV24-1|TRBJ2-3
CATSDLTAGGNTDTQYF
TGTGCCACCAGTGATTTGACGGCGGGGGGTAACACAGATACGCAGTATTTT
>-|TRBD2|TRBV20-1|TRBJ2-7
CSASLAGGSYNEQYF
TGCAGTGCTAGTCTCGCGGGAGGGTCTTACAATGAGCAGTACTTC
>-|-|TRBV13|TRBJ2-7
CASSRQGGLYNEQFF
TGTGCCAGCAGCCGCCAGGGGGGGTTGTACAATGAGCAGTTCTTT
>-|TRBD2|TRBV20-1|TRBJ2-7
CSASGTSGRTYEQYF
TGCAGTGCTAGCGGGACTAGCGGGAGGACCTACGAGCAGTACTTC
>once|TRBD1|TRBV7-3|TRBJ1-5
CASSSTGSNTGEACHF
TGTGCCAGCAGCTCGACAGGGTCGAACACCGGGGAGGCATGTCATTTT
>many|TRBD1|TRBV6-5|TRBJ1-2
CASSYGLEGADGYTF
TGTGCCAGCAGTTACGGCCTTGAGGGGGCGGACGGCTACACCTTC
>-|-|TRBV20-1|TRBJ1-2
CSARDEELPAGFYGGYTF
TGCAGTGCTAGAGATGAGGAGCTCCCGGCCGGGTTCTACGGTGGCTACACCTTC
>few|-|TRBV12-3/TRBV12-4|TRBJ2-3
CASSPLGSTQYF
TGTGCCAGCAGCCCCCTGGGGAGCACGCAGTATTTT
>-|-|TRBV20-1|TRBJ1-2
CSARGGPSGYTF
TGCAGTGCTAGGGGTGGCCCAAGTGGCTACACCTTC
>many|-|TRBV20-1|TRBJ2-5
CSARGGAETQYF
TGCAGTGCTAGGGGCGGGGCTGAGACCCAGTACTTC
>many|TRBD1|TRBV5-4|TRBJ1-2
CASGRQGQGYTF
TGTGCCAGCGGAAGACAGGGACAAGGCTACACCTTC
>many|TRBD2|TRBV13|TRBJ2-7
CASSTSGRAEYEQYF
TGTGCCAGCAGCACCAGCGGGAGGGCTGAGTACGAGCAGTACTTC
>-|-|TRBV29-1|TRBJ2-7
CSGGVGTVSYEQYF
TGCAGCGGAGGGGTCGGGACTGTCTCCTACGAGCAGTACTTC
>few|TRBD2|TRBV20-1|TRBJ2-5
CSARMPASGQETQYF
TGCAGTGCTAGGATGCCGGCTAGCGGTCAAGAGACCCAGTACTTC
>-|TRBD1|TRBV7-9|TRBJ1-6
CASSLGGQRNSPRHF
TGTGCCAGCAGCTTAGGGGGACAGAGAAATTCACCCCGCCACTTT
>few|-|TRBV5-1|TRBJ1-1
CASSLDWRGRGQAFF
TGCGCCAGCAGCCTCGACTGGAGGGGCCGGGGCCAAGCTTTCTTT
>many|-|TRBV20-1|TRBJ1-5
CSARESGPQHF
TGCAGTGCTAGGGAGTCGGGGCCCCAGCATTTT
>many|-|TRBV7-9|TRBJ2-5
CASSPPSPRLAQNQETQYF
TGTGCCAGCAGCCCGCCCTCTCCCAGACTCGCTCAAAACCAAGAGACCCAGTACTTC
>-|-|TRBV9|TRBJ2-5
CASGGRESETQYF
TGTGCCAGCGGGGGCAGGGAGAGTGAGACCCAGTACTTC
>-|-|TRBV24-1|TRBJ2-2
CATSVGTGELFF
TGTGCCACCAGTGTGGGGACCGGGGAGCTGTTTTTT
>-|-|TRBV7-6|TRBJ2-2
CASSLAWGGTGELFF
TGTGCCAGCAGCTTAGCATGGGGCGGCACCGGGGAGCTGTTTTTT